This TCR beta chain was documented in a study of Ad26.COV2.S vaccination and SARS-CoV-2 variants. Study background: As a participant in COV1001, the donor was in the Ad26.COV2.S trial arm.

General study results and limits: A substantial breadth of spike-specific CD8+ and CD4+ T cell responses after vaccination has been reported. The study found similar non-spike TCR breadth in vaccine and placebo recipients.

On this clone: Antigen specificity is unknown.

The V gene's germline CDR1 is GTSNPN and CDR2 SVGIG (reference sequence). The CDR3 is 12 residues long. With 3 bases removed from V and 1 base from J, the gap between germline ends came to 4 bases. TCRdb keeps only in-frame clones here, not all; method: immunoSEQ multiplex PCR. In the table there are about 480,000 clones, approximately 88% of which are singletons. Treatment: approximately 18 received Ad26.COV2.S at low or high dose, single or two shots; roughly five received placebo; per-sample allocation not given. The samples were gathered on day 63 after the first injection of vaccine or placebo. The rearrangement joins TRBV30 to TRBJ2-1; unclear D gene. The sample was peripheral blood, taken in a trial of Ad26.COV2.S vaccine versus placebo. The clonotype was recovered from a person between 18 and 65 years old who received the Ad26.COV2.S COVID-19 vaccine or a placebo. CDR3 in amino acids: CAWRWSYNEQFF. CDR3 bases: TGTGCCTGGAGGTGGTCCTACAATGAGCAGTTCTTC.